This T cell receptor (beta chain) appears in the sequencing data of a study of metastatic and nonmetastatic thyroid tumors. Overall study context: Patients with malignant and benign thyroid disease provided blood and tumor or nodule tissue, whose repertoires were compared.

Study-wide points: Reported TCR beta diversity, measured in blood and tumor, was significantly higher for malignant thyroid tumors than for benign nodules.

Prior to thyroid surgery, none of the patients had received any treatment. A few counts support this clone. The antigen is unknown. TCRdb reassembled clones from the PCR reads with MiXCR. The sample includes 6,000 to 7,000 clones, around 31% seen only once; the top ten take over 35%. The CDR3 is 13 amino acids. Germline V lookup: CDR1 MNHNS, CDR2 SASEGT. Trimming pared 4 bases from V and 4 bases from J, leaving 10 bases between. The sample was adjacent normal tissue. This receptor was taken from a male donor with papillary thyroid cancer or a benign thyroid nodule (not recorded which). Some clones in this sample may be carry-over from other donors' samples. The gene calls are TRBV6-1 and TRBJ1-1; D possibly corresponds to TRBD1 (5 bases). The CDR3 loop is CASSVEGPTEAFF. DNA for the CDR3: TGTGCCAGCAGTGTAGAGGGGCCCACTGAAGCTTTCTTT.